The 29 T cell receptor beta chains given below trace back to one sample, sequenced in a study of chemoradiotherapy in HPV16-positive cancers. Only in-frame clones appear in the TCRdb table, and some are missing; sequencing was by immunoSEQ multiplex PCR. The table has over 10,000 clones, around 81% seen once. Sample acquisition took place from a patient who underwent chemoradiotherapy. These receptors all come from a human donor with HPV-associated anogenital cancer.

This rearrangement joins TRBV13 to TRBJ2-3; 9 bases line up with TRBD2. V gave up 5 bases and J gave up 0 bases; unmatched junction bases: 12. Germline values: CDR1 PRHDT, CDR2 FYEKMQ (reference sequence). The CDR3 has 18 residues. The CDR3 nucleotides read TGTGCCAGCAGCGCGACGTATGGACTAGCGCTAAGCACAGATACGCAGTATTTT. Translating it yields CASSATYGLALSTDTQYF.

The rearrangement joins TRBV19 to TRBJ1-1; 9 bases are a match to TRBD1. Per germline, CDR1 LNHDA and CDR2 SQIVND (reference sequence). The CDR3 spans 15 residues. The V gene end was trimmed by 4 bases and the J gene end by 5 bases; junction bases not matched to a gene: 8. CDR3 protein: CASSTGTGRLTEAFF. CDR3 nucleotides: TGTGCCAGTAGTACGGGGACAGGGAGGTTGACTGAAGCTTTCTTT.

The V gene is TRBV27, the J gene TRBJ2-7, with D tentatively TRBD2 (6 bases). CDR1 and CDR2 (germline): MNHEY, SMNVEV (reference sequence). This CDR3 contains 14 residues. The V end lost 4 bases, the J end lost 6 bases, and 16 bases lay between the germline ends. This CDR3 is CASSSRRGLGEQYF. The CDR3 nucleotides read TGTGCCAGCAGTTCTAGGCGGGGCCTAGGCGAGCAGTACTTC.

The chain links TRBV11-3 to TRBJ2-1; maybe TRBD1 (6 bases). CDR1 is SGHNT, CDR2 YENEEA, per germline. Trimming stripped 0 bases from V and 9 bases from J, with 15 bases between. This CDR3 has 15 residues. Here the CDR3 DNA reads TGTGCCAGCAGCTTAGATTCGGCAGGGGCGGGTGAGCAGTTCTTC. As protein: CASSLDSAGAGEQFF.

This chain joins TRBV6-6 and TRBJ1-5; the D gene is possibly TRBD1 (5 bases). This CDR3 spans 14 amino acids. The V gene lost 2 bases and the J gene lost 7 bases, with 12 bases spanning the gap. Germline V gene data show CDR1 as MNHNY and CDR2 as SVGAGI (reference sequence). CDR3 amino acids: CASSYGQGGQPQHF. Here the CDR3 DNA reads TGTGCCAGCAGTTACGGGCAGGGAGGGCAGCCCCAGCATTTT.

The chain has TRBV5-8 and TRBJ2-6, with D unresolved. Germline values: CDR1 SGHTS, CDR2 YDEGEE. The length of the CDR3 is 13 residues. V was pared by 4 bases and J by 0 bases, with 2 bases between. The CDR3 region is CASSRSGANVLTF. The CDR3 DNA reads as TGTGCCAGCAGCCGCTCTGGGGCCAACGTCCTGACTTTC.

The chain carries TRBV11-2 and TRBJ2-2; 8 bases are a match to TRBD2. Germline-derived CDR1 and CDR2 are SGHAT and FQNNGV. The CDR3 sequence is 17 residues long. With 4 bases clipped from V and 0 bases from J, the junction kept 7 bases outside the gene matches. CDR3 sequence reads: CASSYRRGAANTGELFF. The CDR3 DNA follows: TGTGCCAGCAGCTACCGGCGGGGGGCCGCGAACACCGGGGAGCTGTTTTTT.

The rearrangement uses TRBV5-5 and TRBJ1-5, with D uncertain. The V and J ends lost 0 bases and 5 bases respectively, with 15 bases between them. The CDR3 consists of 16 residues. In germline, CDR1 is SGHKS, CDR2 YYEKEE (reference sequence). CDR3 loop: CASSLGSREHYQPQHF. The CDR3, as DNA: TGTGCCAGCAGCTTGGGATCGCGGGAACACTATCAGCCCCAGCATTTT.

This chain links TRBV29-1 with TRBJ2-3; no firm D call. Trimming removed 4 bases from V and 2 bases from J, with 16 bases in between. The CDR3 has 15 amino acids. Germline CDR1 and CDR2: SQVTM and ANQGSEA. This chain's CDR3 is CSVVLETEVTDTQYF. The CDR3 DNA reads TGCAGCGTTGTGCTGGAGACGGAAGTCACAGATACGCAGTATTTT.

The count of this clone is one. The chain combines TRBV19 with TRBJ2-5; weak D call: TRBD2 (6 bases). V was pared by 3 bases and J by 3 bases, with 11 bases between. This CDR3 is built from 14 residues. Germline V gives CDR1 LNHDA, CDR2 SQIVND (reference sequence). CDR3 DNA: TGTGCCAGTAGTATTCGGGAGTCTGAAGAGACCCAGTACTTC. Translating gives CASSIRESEETQYF.

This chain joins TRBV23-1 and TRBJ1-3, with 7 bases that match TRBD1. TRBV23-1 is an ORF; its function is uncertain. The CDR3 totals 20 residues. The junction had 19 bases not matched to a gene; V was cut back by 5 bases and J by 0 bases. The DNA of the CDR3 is TGCGCCAGCAGTGTTCCCCGGGACAGATCCGATCCCATCTCTGGAAACACCATATATTTT. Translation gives CASSVPRDRSDPISGNTIYF.

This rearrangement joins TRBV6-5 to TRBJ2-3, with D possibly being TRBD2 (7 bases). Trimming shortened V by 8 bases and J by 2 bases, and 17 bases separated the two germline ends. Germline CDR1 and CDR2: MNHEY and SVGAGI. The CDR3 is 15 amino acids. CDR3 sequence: CASATGRGYTDTQYF. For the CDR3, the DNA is TGTGCCAGCGCCACAGGGCGGGGGTACACAGATACGCAGTATTTT.

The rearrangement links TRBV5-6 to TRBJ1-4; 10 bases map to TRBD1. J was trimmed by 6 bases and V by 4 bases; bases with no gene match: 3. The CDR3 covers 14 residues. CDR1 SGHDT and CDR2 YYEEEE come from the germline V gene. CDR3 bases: TGTGCCAGCAGCATGGGACAGGGGTATGAAAAACTGTTTTTT. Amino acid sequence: CASSMGQGYEKLFF. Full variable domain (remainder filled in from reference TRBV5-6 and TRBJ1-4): DAGVTQSPTHLIKTRGQQVTLRCSPKSGHDTVSWYQQALGQGPQFIFQYYEEEERQRGNFPDRFSGHQFPNYSSELNVNALLLGDSALYLCASSMGQGYEKLFFGSGTQLSVL.

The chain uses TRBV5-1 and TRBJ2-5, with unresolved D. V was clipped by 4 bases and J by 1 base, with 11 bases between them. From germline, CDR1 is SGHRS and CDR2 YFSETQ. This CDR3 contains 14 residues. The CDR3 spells CASSPRPPQETQYF. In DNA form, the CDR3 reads TGCGCCAGCAGCCCAAGGCCCCCCCAAGAGACCCAGTACTTC.

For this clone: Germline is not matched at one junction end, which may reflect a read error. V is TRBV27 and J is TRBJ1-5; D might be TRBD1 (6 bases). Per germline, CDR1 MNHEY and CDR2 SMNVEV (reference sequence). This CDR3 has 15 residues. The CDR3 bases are TGTGCCAGCAGTATATCCGGGGGCCGGTGGCAGCCCCAGCATTTT. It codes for CASSISGGRWQPQHF.

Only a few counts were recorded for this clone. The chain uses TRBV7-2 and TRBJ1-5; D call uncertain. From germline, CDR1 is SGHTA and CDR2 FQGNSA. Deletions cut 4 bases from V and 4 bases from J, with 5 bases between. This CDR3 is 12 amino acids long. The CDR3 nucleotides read TGTGCCAGCAGCTCCCCAAATCAGCCCCAGCATTTT. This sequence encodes CASSSPNQPQHF.

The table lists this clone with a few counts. The CDR3 coding sequence is TGTGCCAGCAGCTTAATTAGACACCCCTACGAGCAGTACTTC. It is translated as CASSLIRHPYEQYF. V gene TRBV7-8 combines with J gene TRBJ2-7; D gene ambiguous. Germline V CDR1 and CDR2: SGHVS, FQNEAQ. The CDR3 is 14 amino acids. The germline V and J ends were trimmed by 2 bases and 2 bases, with 10 bases remaining between them.

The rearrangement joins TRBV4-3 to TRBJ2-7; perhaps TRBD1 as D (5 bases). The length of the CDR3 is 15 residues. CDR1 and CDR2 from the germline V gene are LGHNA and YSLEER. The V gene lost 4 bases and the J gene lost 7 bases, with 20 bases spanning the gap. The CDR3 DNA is TGCGCCAGCAGCCCCAGTGATGACAGCGTCTGGGAGCAGTACTTC. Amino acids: CASSPSDDSVWEQYF.

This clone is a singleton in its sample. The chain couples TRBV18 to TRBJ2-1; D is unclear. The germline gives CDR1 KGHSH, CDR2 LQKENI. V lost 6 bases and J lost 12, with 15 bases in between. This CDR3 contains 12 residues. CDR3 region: CASSPATSVQFF. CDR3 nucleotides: TGTGCCAGCTCCCCAGCGACCTCGGTGCAGTTCTTC.

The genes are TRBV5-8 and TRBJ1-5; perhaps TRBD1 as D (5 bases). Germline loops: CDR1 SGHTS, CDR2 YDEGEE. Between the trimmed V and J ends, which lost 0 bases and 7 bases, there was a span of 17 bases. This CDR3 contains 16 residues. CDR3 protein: CASSLAVSGLRQPQHF. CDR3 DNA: TGTGCCAGCAGCTTGGCCGTTTCAGGGCTCCGACAGCCCCAGCATTTT.

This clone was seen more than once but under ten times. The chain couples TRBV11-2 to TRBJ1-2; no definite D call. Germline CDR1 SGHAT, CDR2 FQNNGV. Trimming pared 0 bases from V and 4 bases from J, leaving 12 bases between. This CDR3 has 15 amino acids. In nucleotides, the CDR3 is TGTGCCAGCAGCTTAGAGCCACGATTAGGCTATGGCTACACCTTC. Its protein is CASSLEPRLGYGYTF.

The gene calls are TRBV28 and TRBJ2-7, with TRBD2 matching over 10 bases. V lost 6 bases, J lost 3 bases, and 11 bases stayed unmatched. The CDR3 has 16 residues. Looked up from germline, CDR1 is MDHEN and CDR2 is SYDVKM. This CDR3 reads CASRPLGTSDLYEQYF. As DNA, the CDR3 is TGTGCCAGCAGACCGCTCGGGACTAGCGACCTCTACGAGCAGTACTTC.

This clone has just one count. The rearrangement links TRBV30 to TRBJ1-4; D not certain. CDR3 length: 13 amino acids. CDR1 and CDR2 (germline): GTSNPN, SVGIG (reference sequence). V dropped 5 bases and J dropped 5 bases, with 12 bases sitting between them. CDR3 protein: CAWGTGLNEKLFF. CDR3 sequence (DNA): TGTGCCTGGGGCACGGGGTTAAATGAAAAACTGTTTTTT.

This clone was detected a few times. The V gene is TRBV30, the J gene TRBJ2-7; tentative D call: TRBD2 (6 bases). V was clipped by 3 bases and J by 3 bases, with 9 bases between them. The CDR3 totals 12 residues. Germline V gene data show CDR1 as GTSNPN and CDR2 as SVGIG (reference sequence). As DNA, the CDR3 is TGTGCCTGGAGAGGACTAAACTACGAGCAGTACTTC. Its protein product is CAWRGLNYEQYF.

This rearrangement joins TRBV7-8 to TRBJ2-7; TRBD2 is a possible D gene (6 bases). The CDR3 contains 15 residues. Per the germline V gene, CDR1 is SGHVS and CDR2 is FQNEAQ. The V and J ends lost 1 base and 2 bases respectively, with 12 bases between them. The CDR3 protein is CASSLGAGRTYEQYF. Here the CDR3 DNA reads TGTGCCAGCAGCTTAGGGGCAGGGAGGACCTACGAGCAGTACTTC.

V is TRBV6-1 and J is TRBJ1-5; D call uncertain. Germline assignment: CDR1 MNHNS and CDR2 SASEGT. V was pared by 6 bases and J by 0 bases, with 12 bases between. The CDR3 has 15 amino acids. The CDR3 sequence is CASSPFTASNQPQHF. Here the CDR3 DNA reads TGTGCCAGCAGCCCATTCACAGCTAGCAATCAGCCCCAGCATTTT.

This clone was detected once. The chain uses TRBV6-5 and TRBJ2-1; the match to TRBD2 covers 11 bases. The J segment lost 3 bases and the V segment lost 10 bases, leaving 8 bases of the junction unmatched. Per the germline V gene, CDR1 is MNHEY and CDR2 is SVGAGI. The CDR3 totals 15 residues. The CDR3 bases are TGTGCCACCCAAAAGACTAGCGGGGTCTACAATGAGCAGTTCTTC. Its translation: CATQKTSGVYNEQFF.

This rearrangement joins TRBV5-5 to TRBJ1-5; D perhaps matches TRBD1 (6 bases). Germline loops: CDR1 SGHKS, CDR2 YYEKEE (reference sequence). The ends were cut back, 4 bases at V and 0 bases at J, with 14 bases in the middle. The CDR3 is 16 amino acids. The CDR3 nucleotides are TGTGCCAGCAGCGGCGGGACACCTTATAGCAATCAGCCCCAGCATTTT. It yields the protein CASSGGTPYSNQPQHF.

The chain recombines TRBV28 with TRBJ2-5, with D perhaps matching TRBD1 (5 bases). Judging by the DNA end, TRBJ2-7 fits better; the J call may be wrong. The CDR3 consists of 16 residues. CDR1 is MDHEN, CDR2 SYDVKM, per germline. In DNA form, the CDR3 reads TGTGCCAGCAGTTTGGTTTACGGAACAGGAGCCTACGAGCAGTACTTC. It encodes CASSLVYGTGAYEQYF.